The entry below gives a single TCR beta chain sequence along with its context. This record belongs to a study of human T cells and chemical hapten exposure. TCRdb recomputed calls from the RACE reads with MiXCR, one row per CDR3 protein. Here the sample spans 80,000 to 95,000 distinct CDR3 sequences, 11% being singletons. Described time point: patch test 2, 6 weeks after DPC sensitization. Treatment noted: therapeutic diphenylcyclopropenone sensitization with weekly scalp DPC. Germline V gene sequence: CDR1 SGHAT, CDR2 FQDESV (reference sequence). The CDR3 length is 13 residues. Between the trimmed V and J ends, which lost 5 bases and 9 bases, there was a span of 15 bases.

This TCR was recovered from a middle-aged man with alopecia areata. Some clones in this sample may be carry-over from other donors' samples. The chain combines TRBV11-1 with TRBJ2-3; D gene unclear. The sequenced sample was whole blood, obtained in connection with sensitization to the hapten diphenylcyclopropenone (DPC). This chain's CDR3 is CASSQPDSPTQYF. The CDR3 region has the DNA TGTGCCAGCAGCCAACCTGACTCGCCAACGCAGTATTTT.